One sample yielded the 29 T cell receptor beta chains listed below, sequenced in a study of blood T cells in healthy people across ages. The authors ran a second PCR of 7 to 11 cycles using a sample-barcoded 5' primer and a J-beta primer mix. TCRdb re-called the 5' RACE reads with MiXCR, one entry per CDR3 protein. This repertoire shows 800,000 to 1,300,000 distinct CDR3 sequences, approximately 26% found once; its top ten account for around 0.75%. This sample also appeared in a second study, on T cells of mothers and their children.

The sample comprised blood. These receptors all stem from a girl aged 2 to 9 in good health.

A few counts support this clonotype. The rearrangement links TRBV7-3 to TRBJ2-3, with D unresolved. The CDR3 loop spans 13 amino acids. The V end lost 4 bases, the J end lost 5 bases, and 10 bases lay between the germline ends. The germline gives CDR1 SGHTA, CDR2 FQGTGA. The CDR3 sequence is CASSSIPEDTQYF. CDR3 in DNA: TGTGCCAGCAGCTCCATTCCAGAAGATACGCAGTATTTT.

This clonotype was counted only a few times. The rearrangement links TRBV29-1 to TRBJ1-2; maybe TRBD1 (5 bases). The germline V and J ends were trimmed by 6 bases and 6 bases, with 20 bases remaining between them. The CDR3 sequence is 14 residues long. Per germline, CDR1 SQVTM and CDR2 ANQGSEA. The chain's CDR3 is CSVHDSQSLNGYTF. CDR3 DNA sequence: TGCAGCGTGCACGACAGCCAAAGCCTTAATGGCTACACCTTC.

The chain has TRBV5-6 and TRBJ2-1, with no clear D. CDR3 length: 14 residues. Germline CDR1 reads SGHDT; CDR2 reads YYEEEE. Trimming removed 2 bases at V and 7 bases at J, with 13 bases between. CDR3 sequence (DNA): TGTGCCAGCAGCTTCCGCTCTCGATCTAATGAGCAGTTCTTC. Its translation: CASSFRSRSNEQFF.

This clonotype was seen more than once but under ten times. The rearrangement links TRBV11-1 to TRBJ2-5; TRBD2 matches 10 bases. The J call may not be correct, given that the DNA end is closer to TRBJ2-1. CDR1 is SGHAT and CDR2 is FQDESV in the germline V gene (reference sequence). CDR3 length: 17 amino acids. The CDR3 loop reads CASSLGLGGLAVNEQFF. CDR3 DNA: TGTGCCAGCAGCTTAGGCCTCGGTGGACTAGCGGTCAATGAGCAGTTCTTC.

This clonotype occurred a few times. V usage is TRBV15 and J usage is TRBJ2-1; TRBD1 matches 7 bases. This CDR3 spans 14 amino acids. J gave up 6 bases and V 3 bases, and 5 bases lay outside the gene matches. The germline V gene has CDR1 LNHNV and CDR2 YYDKDF (reference sequence). The CDR3 DNA follows: TGTGCCACCAGCAGTGCAGGGGGTGTCAATGAGCAGTTCTTC. This translates into CATSSAGGVNEQFF.

This clonotype was observed a handful of times. The chain recombines TRBV4-3 with TRBJ2-2, with D possibly matching TRBD2 (5 bases). This CDR3 is 15 amino acids long. V lost 4 bases, J lost 2 bases, and 11 bases lay in between. Germline V gene sequence: CDR1 LGHNA, CDR2 YSLEER. CDR3 DNA: TGCGCCAGCAGCCCGGACTCAGGCAACACCGGGGAGCTGTTTTTT. This gives the protein CASSPDSGNTGELFF.

A remark on this clonotype: An end of the junction does not agree with germline; a read error may underlie this. The chain carries TRBV4-2 and TRBJ1-2, with TRBD1 matching over 7 bases. Germline lookup yields CDR1 LGHNA and CDR2 YNFKEQ. The CDR3 has 14 residues. Here the CDR3 DNA reads TGTGCCAGTAGCCAGATCCAGGGGGACTATGGCTACACCTTC. Translation gives CASSQIQGDYGYTF.

This clonotype turned up a few times. The chain joins TRBV20-1 to TRBJ1-1; D possibly corresponds to TRBD1 (6 bases). This CDR3 region has 14 residues. Germline V CDR1 and CDR2: DFQATT, SNEGSKA (reference sequence). Trimming took 5 bases from V and 7 from J, leaving 20 bases between them. The CDR3 coding sequence is TGCAGTGCTTGGGTGGGTCCGGGGGGCCTTGAAGCTTTCTTT. Residues: CSAWVGPGGLEAFF.

The J gene is TRBJ2-5, the V gene TRBV5-1; D remains unclear. Germline V CDR1 and CDR2: SGHRS, YFSETQ. The CDR3 covers 15 residues. Trimming removed 5 bases at V and 2 bases at J, with 16 bases between. For the CDR3, the DNA is TGCGCCAGCAGACTCCATCCGGGTAGTCAAGAGACCCAGTACTTC. It translates to CASRLHPGSQETQYF. Complete variable domain (other parts from reference TRBV5-1 and TRBJ2-5): KAGVTQTPRYLIKTRGQQVTLSCSPISGHRSVSWYQQTPGQGLQFLFEYFSETQRNKGNFPGRFSGRQFSNSRSEMNVSTLELGDSALYLCASRLHPGSQETQYFGPGTRLLVL.

J is TRBJ1-1 and V is TRBV4-2; tentative D call: TRBD1 (5 bases). Germline V lookup: CDR1 LGHNA, CDR2 YNFKEQ. The CDR3 has 12 residues. V was pared by 0 bases and J by 11 bases, with 10 bases between. The CDR3 loop is CASSQERTRAFF. CDR3 DNA sequence: TGTGCCAGCAGCCAAGAAAGGACACGGGCTTTCTTT.

In this sample, this clonotype turned up a few times. The chain combines TRBV3-1 with TRBJ2-7; 10 nucleotides align to TRBD2. J was trimmed by 3 bases and V by 4 bases; bases with no gene match: 9. Per the germline V gene, CDR1 is LGHDT and CDR2 is YNNKEL (reference sequence). The CDR3 has 16 amino acids. The CDR3 loop reads CASSPAGGIGNYEQYF. CDR3 bases: TGTGCCAGCAGCCCAGCGGGAGGGATCGGGAACTACGAGCAGTACTTC.

This clonotype was recorded a few times. The chain recombines TRBV28 with TRBJ2-7; D unresolved. Germline assignment: CDR1 MDHEN and CDR2 SYDVKM. Trimming removed 6 bases at V and 4 bases at J, with 7 bases between. This CDR3 has 11 amino acids. Written as DNA, the CDR3 is TGTGCCAGCAGGAACGAATACGAGCAGTACTTC. Amino acids: CASRNEYEQYF.

This chain joins TRBV7-2 and TRBJ2-5; 10 bases agree with TRBD2. From germline, CDR1 is SGHTA and CDR2 FQGNSA. The V and J ends lost 5 bases and 7 bases, in that order; junction bases with no gene match: 7. The CDR3 has 14 residues. As DNA, the CDR3 is TGTGCCAGCAGCGCCACTAGCGGGGCCGGGACCCAGTACTTC. Translation gives CASSATSGAGTQYF. The whole variable domain, remainder taken from reference TRBV7-2 and TRBJ2-5, is GAGVSQSPSNKVTEKGKDVELRCDPISGHTALYWYRQSLGQGLEFLIYFQGNSAPDKSGLPSDRFSAERTGGSVSTLTIQRTQQEDSAVYLCASSATSGAGTQYFGPGTRLLVL.

The chain combines TRBV12-3 or TRBV12-4 with TRBJ1-1, with TRBD1 matching 7 bases. The V segment lost 7 bases and the J segment 0 bases; nucleotides outside the gene matches: 5. The CDR3 extends over 14 amino acids. Here the CDR3 DNA reads TGTGCCAGCACCCCGGGACAGCTGAACACTGAAGCTTTCTTT. Encoded protein: CASTPGQLNTEAFF.

The chain links TRBV7-2 to TRBJ1-4; 7 bases agree with TRBD1. The CDR3 consists of 15 residues. The V gene end was trimmed by 1 base and the J gene end by 7 bases; junction bases not matched to a gene: 6. The V gene's germline CDR1 is SGHTA and CDR2 FQGNSA. The DNA for the CDR3 is TGTGCCAGCAGCTTAGGGGGGGCAGGGGGTGAAAAACTGTTTTTT. Translating gives CASSLGGAGGEKLFF.

This rearrangement joins TRBV24-1 to TRBJ2-5, with 7 positions matching TRBD1. The J segment lost 1 base and the V segment lost 4 bases, leaving 14 bases of the junction unmatched. The germline CDR1 and CDR2 sequences are KGHDR and SFDVKD. The CDR3 loop spans 18 amino acids. The CDR3 region is CATSDSKGAGVPQETQYF. The CDR3 nucleotides read TGTGCCACCAGTGACTCCAAGGGGGCAGGGGTACCCCAAGAGACCCAGTACTTC.

The V gene is TRBV18, the J gene TRBJ1-1; D is uncertain. V was shortened by 4 bases and J by 1 base, with 13 bases between the two germline ends. The CDR3 length is 15 residues. Germline CDR1 reads KGHSH; CDR2 reads LQKENI. The CDR3 bases are TGTGCCAGCTCACAAGGTGGATCAAGGAACACTGAAGCTTTCTTT. This encodes CASSQGGSRNTEAFF.

This clonotype was counted between two and nine times. The gene calls are TRBV24-1 and TRBJ2-3; D is undetermined. The CDR3 runs to 15 residues. From germline, CDR1 is KGHDR and CDR2 SFDVKD. V was shortened by 0 bases and J by 5 bases, with 11 bases between the two germline ends. DNA for the CDR3: TGTGCCACCAGTGATTTGACAGCAGTAAGAGATACGCAGTATTTT. Its translation: CATSDLTAVRDTQYF.

In its sample, this clonotype was seen a few times. This chain links TRBV4-1 with TRBJ2-1, with D perhaps TRBD2 (6 bases). This CDR3 comprises 15 residues. Germline V gene sequence: CDR1 MGHRA, CDR2 YSYEKL. The V and J ends lost 2 bases and 4 bases respectively, with 12 bases between them. The CDR3 nucleotides are TGCGCCAGCAGCCAAAGCGGGCGCACGTACAATGAGCAGTTCTTC. This gives the protein CASSQSGRTYNEQFF.

In this sample, this clonotype turned up a few times. V is TRBV20-1 and J is TRBJ2-4, with 9 nucleotides matching TRBD2. The CDR3 covers 22 residues. Trimming cost V 0 bases and J 3 bases; bases outside gene matches: 24. Germline CDR1 reads DFQATT; CDR2 reads SNEGSKA (reference sequence). CDR3 protein: CSARDLSPRGGGGILGKNIQYF. The CDR3 DNA reads TGCAGTGCTAGAGATCTCTCGCCCAGGGGCGGGGGGGGCATCTTGGGCAAAAACATTCAGTACTTC.

A few counts support this clonotype. V usage is TRBV20-1 and J usage is TRBJ1-1; no reliable D call. The ends were cut back, 1 base at V and 3 bases at J, with 12 bases in the middle. This CDR3 is 14 amino acids long. In germline, CDR1 is DFQATT, CDR2 SNEGSKA (reference sequence). CDR3 sequence: CSARVGPLDTEAFF. DNA of the CDR3: TGCAGTGCTAGAGTAGGACCCCTGGACACTGAAGCTTTCTTT.

There are a few counts of this clonotype. This chain joins TRBV2 and TRBJ2-4; 8 nucleotides match TRBD2. The length of the CDR3 is 17 residues. V shed 1 base, J shed 2 bases, and the junction held 7 bases outside the gene matches. The V gene's germline CDR1 is SNHLY and CDR2 FYNNEI. The CDR3 is CASSEDSGSGTKNIQYF. CDR3 nucleotide sequence: TGTGCCAGCAGTGAAGACAGCGGGAGCGGAACCAAAAACATTCAGTACTTC.

CDR3 loop: CASSQQKGTQYF. The CDR3 nucleotides read TGTGCCAGCAGCCAACAGAAGGGGACCCAGTACTTC. The J gene is TRBJ2-5, the V gene TRBV7-2; D is unclear. V was clipped by 5 bases and J by 7 bases, with 11 bases between them. The length of the CDR3 is 12 residues. Germline values: CDR1 SGHTA, CDR2 FQGNSA.

In its sample, this clonotype was seen a few times. This rearrangement joins TRBV5-1 to TRBJ1-5; 9 positions agree with TRBD1. This CDR3 is built from 14 residues. Germline values: CDR1 SGHRS, CDR2 YFSETQ. The V and J ends lost 3 bases and 6 bases, in that order; junction bases with no gene match: 4. The CDR3 bases are TGCGCCAGCAGCTGGACAGGGGAAGGTCAGCCCCAGCATTTT. This translates into CASSWTGEGQPQHF.

The chain employs TRBV6-6 and TRBJ1-2, with a weak D call TRBD1 (6 bases). This CDR3 has 14 residues. Germline V gives CDR1 MNHNY, CDR2 SVGAGI (reference sequence). V was trimmed by 8 bases and J by 2 bases, leaving 15 bases between them. For the CDR3, the DNA is TGTGCCAGCGTGCGTGGGCAGGGGAACTATGGCTACACCTTC. It is translated as CASVRGQGNYGYTF.

This clonotype has more than one count but fewer than ten. The chain is built from TRBV5-1 and TRBJ2-5, with D possibly being TRBD2 (5 bases). The CDR3 sequence is 14 residues long. The germline CDR1 and CDR2 sequences are SGHRS and YFSETQ. V dropped 2 bases and J dropped 1 base, with 9 bases sitting between them. In nucleotides, the CDR3 is TGCGCCAGCAGCTTTGGACTGATCCAAGAGACCCAGTACTTC. This sequence encodes CASSFGLIQETQYF.

This chain links TRBV3-1 with TRBJ1-3, with D maybe TRBD1 (5 bases). The length of the CDR3 is 18 residues. Germline CDR1 and CDR2: LGHDT and YNNKEL (reference sequence). V gave up 5 bases and J gave up 1 base, with 21 bases separating them. The CDR3 protein is CASSTNPAGHISGNTIYF. In DNA form, the CDR3 reads TGTGCCAGCAGCACAAACCCTGCTGGACACATTTCTGGAAACACCATATATTTT.

In its sample, this clonotype was seen many times. The chain has TRBV18 and TRBJ1-5; D gene ambiguous. Trimming took off 4 bases at V and 2 bases at J, with 9 bases between the two ends. CDR3 length: 14 residues. From germline, CDR1 is KGHSH and CDR2 LQKENI. The CDR3 sequence: CASSQGVGNQPQHF. As DNA, the CDR3 is TGTGCCAGCTCACAGGGCGTTGGCAATCAGCCCCAGCATTTT.

A few counts support this clonotype. The rearrangement uses TRBV12-3 or TRBV12-4 and TRBJ1-5; D is unclear. Trimming stripped 1 base from V and 3 bases from J, with 4 bases between. The CDR3 has 13 residues. The DNA for the CDR3 is TGTGCCAGCAGTTTAGTAGACAATCAGCCCCAGCATTTT. As protein: CASSLVDNQPQHF.